Below are 20 T cell receptor beta chains sequenced from a single sample in a study of T cells expressing NK-cell markers. Following a re-call of the 5' RACE reads, TCRdb has one entry per CDR3 protein and lacks DNA. The listing records 400,000 to 500,000 distinct CDR3 sequences. The sequenced material came from blood T cells: a sorted CD56 or NKG2C T cell subset, CD4+ or CD8+ T cells, or bulk PBMC T cells (not recorded which). Receptors originate from a woman aged 18-69 years in good health.

V is TRBV20-1 and J is TRBJ1-2; the TRBD1 assignment by TCRdb is unverifiable without DNA. Germline CDR1 DFQATT, CDR2 SNEGSKA (reference sequence). The CDR3 contains 14 residues. The chain's CDR3 is CSAAPGQEPYGYTF.

The chain employs TRBV6-5 and TRBJ2-1; TCRdb names TRBD2, which stays unverified in the absence of DNA. CDR3 length: 14 amino acids. The germline CDR1 and CDR2 sequences are MNHEY and SVGAGI. The CDR3 is CASSYGGIYNEQFF.

J is TRBJ2-1 and V is TRBV7-2; with no DNA, the TCRdb D assignment of TRBD2 cannot be verified. The CDR3 has 16 residues. Germline V gene sequence: CDR1 SGHTA, CDR2 FQGNSA. The CDR3 region is CASSLAGLAGGGEQFF.

The genes are TRBV12-3 or TRBV12-4 and TRBJ2-5. The CDR3 consists of 13 residues. The CDR3 reads CASSFAGSETQYF.

V and J are TRBV7-3 and TRBJ2-1; TCRdb returns TRBD2, unconfirmable since there is no DNA. This CDR3 is built from 15 residues. Germline V lookup: CDR1 SGHTA, CDR2 FQGTGA. The CDR3 reads CASSPEGVAGNEQFF.

This chain links TRBV12-3 or TRBV12-4 with TRBJ2-3; TCRdb's D gene call, TRBD2, goes unchecked for lack of DNA. The CDR3 spans 15 residues. CDR3 protein: CASSSTRVSTDTQYF.

This chain joins TRBV19 and TRBJ2-1; the D call of TRBD1 rests on TCRdb alone, since no DNA is present to check it. Per the germline V gene, CDR1 is LNHDA and CDR2 is SQIVND (reference sequence). This CDR3 region has 16 residues. CDR3 in amino acids: CASSPNPGQGYNEQFF.

V gene TRBV11-2 combines with J gene TRBJ1-3; TCRdb returns TRBD1, unconfirmable since there is no DNA. This CDR3 is built from 18 residues. The germline gives CDR1 SGHAT, CDR2 FQNNGV. This CDR3 reads CASSSRGWTGRSGNTIYF. Based on the CDR3 plus reference TRBV11-2 and TRBJ1-3, the full variable domain is EAGVAQSPRYKIIEKRQSVAFWCNPISGHATLYWYQQILGQGPKLLIQFQNNGVVDDSQLPKDRFSAERLKGVDSTLKIQPAKLEDSAVYLCASSSRGWTGRSGNTIYFGEGSWLTVV.

This rearrangement joins TRBV2 to TRBJ1-5. The CDR3 is 15 amino acids. CDR1 SNHLY and CDR2 FYNNEI come from the germline V gene. CDR3 amino acids: CASSELWGGGQPQHF.

The chain joins TRBV3-1 to TRBJ2-3; with no DNA, the TCRdb D assignment of TRBD2 cannot be verified. CDR1 is LGHDT and CDR2 is YNNKEL in the germline V gene (reference sequence). The CDR3 is 18 amino acids. The CDR3 spells CASSPVGPLAGGTDTQYF.

The genes are TRBV12-3 or TRBV12-4 and TRBJ1-5. The CDR3 totals 14 residues. CDR3: CASTVDGYNQPQHF.

The rearrangement joins TRBV5-1 to TRBJ2-3; no DNA is available, so the TRBD2 call from TCRdb remains unchecked. CDR1 is SGHRS, CDR2 YFSETQ, per germline. The CDR3 has 15 residues. CDR3 protein: CASSLRSGSTDTQYF.

The rearrangement joins TRBV12-3 or TRBV12-4 to TRBJ2-3; the D call of TRBD1 rests on TCRdb alone, since no DNA is present to check it. The CDR3 runs 14 residues. CDR3: CASRSDFREDTQYF.

This chain links TRBV6-2 or TRBV6-3 with TRBJ2-1; the D call from TCRdb, TRBD2, cannot be confirmed without DNA. The germline CDR1 and CDR2 sequences are MNHEY and SVGEGT. CDR3 size: 18 residues. CDR3: CASSRPWGVDKTYNEQFF.

The CDR3 loop reads CATSRPDRRATGELFF. The J gene is TRBJ2-2, the V gene TRBV15; TCRdb names TRBD1, which stays unverified in the absence of DNA. The CDR3 is made up of 16 amino acids. From germline, CDR1 is LNHNV and CDR2 YYDKDF (reference sequence).

The gene calls are TRBV11-1 and TRBJ2-7; TCRdb indicates TRBD2, and absent DNA this call remains unverified. The germline CDR1 and CDR2 sequences are SGHAT and FQDESV (reference sequence). This CDR3 is 14 amino acids long. The CDR3 sequence is CASKKGLAAYEQYF.

The chain uses TRBV6-1 and TRBJ2-1; TCRdb picks TRBD2, but there is no DNA to check that call. This CDR3 has 16 amino acids. Germline V gives CDR1 MNHNS, CDR2 SASEGT. This chain's CDR3 is CASSPPSSGRAYRQFF.

The chain couples TRBV2 to TRBJ2-4. This CDR3 has 12 residues. Per germline, CDR1 SNHLY and CDR2 FYNNEI. The CDR3 here is CAVREVSHIQYF.

V gene TRBV27 combines with J gene TRBJ1-5; TCRdb proposes TRBD1, but this gene call is untestable without DNA. Germline CDR1 MNHEY, CDR2 SMNVEV (reference sequence). CDR3 length: 15 residues. CDR3 amino acids: CASSIQGSTDQPQHF.

The chain employs TRBV12-3 or TRBV12-4 and TRBJ2-1; TCRdb indicates TRBD2, and absent DNA this call remains unverified. The length of the CDR3 is 14 residues. The CDR3: CASMSGAIHNEQFF.